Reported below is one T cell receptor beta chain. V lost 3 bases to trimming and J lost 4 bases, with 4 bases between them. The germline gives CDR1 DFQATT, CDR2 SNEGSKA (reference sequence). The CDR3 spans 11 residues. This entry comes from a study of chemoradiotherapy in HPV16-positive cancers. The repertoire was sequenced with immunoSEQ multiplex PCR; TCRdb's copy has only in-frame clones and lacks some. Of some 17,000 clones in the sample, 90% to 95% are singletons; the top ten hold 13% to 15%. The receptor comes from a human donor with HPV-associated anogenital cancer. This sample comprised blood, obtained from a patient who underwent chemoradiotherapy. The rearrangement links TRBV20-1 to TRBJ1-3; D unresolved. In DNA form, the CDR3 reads TGCAGTGCTAGCGTGGGAAACACCATATATTTT. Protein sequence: CSASVGNTIYF.